This T cell receptor beta chain appears in the sequencing data of a study of low-dose radiotherapy and immunotherapy resistance in tumors (dated by TCRdb to between 2021 and 2023). Some background on the complete study: In Cohort 1, each fraction delivered 0.5 Gy every 2 weeks, and the prescribed total PTV dose was 6.5 Gy. Patients in Cohort 2 were given 1 Gy per fraction every two weeks, for a total of 13 Gy across 26 weeks. Nivolumab was administered intravenously as a 240 mg flat dose every two weeks, and ipilimumab was administered intravenously at 1 mg/kg every six weeks. Intravenous cyclophosphamide at 200 mg/m2 was administered every two weeks, one day ahead of each radiation and immunotherapy administration. Starting on cycle 1 day 1, patients took 300 mg of aspirin by mouth once a day for four cycles. No randomization into treatment groups was done for the people taking part in the trial. The translational analysis covered eight patients: three from the first dose cohort and the first five from the second dose cohort.

CDR1 and CDR2 are drawn from the germline V gene: KGHSH, LQKENI. Inclusive of the bounding cysteine and phenylalanine, the CDR3 is 13 residues long. Only the CDR3 portion is preserved as DNA: 39 bases, with reading frame beginning at the first base. Clipping removes 4 bases from V and 4 bases from J, with 1 as the unmatched junction base count. Donors were enrolled in RACIN, a single-arm phase I dose-escalation trial in which nivolumab, ipilimumab, aspirin, low-dose cyclophosphamide and low-dose radiotherapy were combined. To be eligible, a patient needed to have an advanced solid tumor that was TIL-negative. First-strand cDNA was synthesized with Superscript III and a set of TRAV- and TRBV-specific primers, covering both TCRalpha and TCRbeta chains. TCRs were amplified for around 20 PCR cycles with Phusion, using a constant-region primer paired with the adapter attached to the V primers. The MessageAmp II aRNA Amplification Kit was used to amplify the isolated mRNA, with in vitro transcription run for 16 hours at 37 degrees C. mRNA for TCR sequencing was isolated with the Dynabeads mRNA DIRECT Purification Kit. Indexed Illumina adapters were added in a second Phusion PCR of about 24 cycles, after which AMPure XP beads were used to purify the products. The paper's data handling went like this. Custom Perl scripts were used to pool TCR sequences that encoded the same protein, to remove out-of-frame sequences, and to calculate the abundance of each clonotype. The analysis excluded TCR sequences that were supported by just one read. Repertoire metrics included Shannon entropy, Gini index, clonality, richness, and frequency of TCRs shared between repertoires. TCRdb reprocessing: public reads trimmed at Q25 with fastp, clones called with MiXCR, in-frame beta chains kept. Rows with one shared CDR3 protein collapse into an entry with the most common genes and DNA. The authors' filters were not applied to this entry. In all, the sample holds roughly 11,000 distinct CDR3 sequences, and 40% to 65% of those were seen once. Roughly 8% of the sample comes from the top ten.

Details on this clonotype: Its antigen is not yet known. Base-call qualities are not available, and no considerably larger clone is one nucleotide away.

The V gene is TRBV18 and the J gene is TRBJ2-3; 8 central nucleotides agree with TRBD1. The clonotype comes from a human donor with advanced metastatic prostate, ovarian, gallbladder or colorectal cancer (not recorded which). This table probably holds off-target reads from a library built for another chain. The CDR3 reads as follows: CASSRQGPDTQYF. The nucleotide sequence reads as follows: TGTGCCAGCTCACGACAGGGGCCAGATACGCAGTATTTT.